This T cell receptor beta chain was obtained from a study of T cell responses to AZD1222 COVID-19 vaccine. Study conclusions and caveats: Spike regions recognized by vaccine-associated CD4 TCRs spanned the protein, led by 160-218 and 743-854. Only a handful of people who got AZD1222 tested seropositive at baseline.

With respect to this clone: The antigen remains undetermined.

The method was immunoSEQ multiplex PCR; TCRdb's version includes in-frame clones alone and lacks a portion of them. The data hold approximately 170,000 clones, with around 91% observed a single time. V shed 0 bases and J shed 3 bases, with 9 bases lying between them. Germline CDR1 is MNHEY and CDR2 is SVGAGI. CDR3 length equals 15 residues. V gene TRBV6-5 combines with J gene TRBJ1-5; unclear D gene. This clonotype originated in an adult in good health. The starting material was peripheral blood, obtained on day 0 of AZD1222 vaccination. Here the CDR3 DNA reads TGTGCCAGCAGTTACTCCTCAGGCCCCAATCAGCCCCAGCATTTT. Protein product: CASSYSSGPNQPQHF.